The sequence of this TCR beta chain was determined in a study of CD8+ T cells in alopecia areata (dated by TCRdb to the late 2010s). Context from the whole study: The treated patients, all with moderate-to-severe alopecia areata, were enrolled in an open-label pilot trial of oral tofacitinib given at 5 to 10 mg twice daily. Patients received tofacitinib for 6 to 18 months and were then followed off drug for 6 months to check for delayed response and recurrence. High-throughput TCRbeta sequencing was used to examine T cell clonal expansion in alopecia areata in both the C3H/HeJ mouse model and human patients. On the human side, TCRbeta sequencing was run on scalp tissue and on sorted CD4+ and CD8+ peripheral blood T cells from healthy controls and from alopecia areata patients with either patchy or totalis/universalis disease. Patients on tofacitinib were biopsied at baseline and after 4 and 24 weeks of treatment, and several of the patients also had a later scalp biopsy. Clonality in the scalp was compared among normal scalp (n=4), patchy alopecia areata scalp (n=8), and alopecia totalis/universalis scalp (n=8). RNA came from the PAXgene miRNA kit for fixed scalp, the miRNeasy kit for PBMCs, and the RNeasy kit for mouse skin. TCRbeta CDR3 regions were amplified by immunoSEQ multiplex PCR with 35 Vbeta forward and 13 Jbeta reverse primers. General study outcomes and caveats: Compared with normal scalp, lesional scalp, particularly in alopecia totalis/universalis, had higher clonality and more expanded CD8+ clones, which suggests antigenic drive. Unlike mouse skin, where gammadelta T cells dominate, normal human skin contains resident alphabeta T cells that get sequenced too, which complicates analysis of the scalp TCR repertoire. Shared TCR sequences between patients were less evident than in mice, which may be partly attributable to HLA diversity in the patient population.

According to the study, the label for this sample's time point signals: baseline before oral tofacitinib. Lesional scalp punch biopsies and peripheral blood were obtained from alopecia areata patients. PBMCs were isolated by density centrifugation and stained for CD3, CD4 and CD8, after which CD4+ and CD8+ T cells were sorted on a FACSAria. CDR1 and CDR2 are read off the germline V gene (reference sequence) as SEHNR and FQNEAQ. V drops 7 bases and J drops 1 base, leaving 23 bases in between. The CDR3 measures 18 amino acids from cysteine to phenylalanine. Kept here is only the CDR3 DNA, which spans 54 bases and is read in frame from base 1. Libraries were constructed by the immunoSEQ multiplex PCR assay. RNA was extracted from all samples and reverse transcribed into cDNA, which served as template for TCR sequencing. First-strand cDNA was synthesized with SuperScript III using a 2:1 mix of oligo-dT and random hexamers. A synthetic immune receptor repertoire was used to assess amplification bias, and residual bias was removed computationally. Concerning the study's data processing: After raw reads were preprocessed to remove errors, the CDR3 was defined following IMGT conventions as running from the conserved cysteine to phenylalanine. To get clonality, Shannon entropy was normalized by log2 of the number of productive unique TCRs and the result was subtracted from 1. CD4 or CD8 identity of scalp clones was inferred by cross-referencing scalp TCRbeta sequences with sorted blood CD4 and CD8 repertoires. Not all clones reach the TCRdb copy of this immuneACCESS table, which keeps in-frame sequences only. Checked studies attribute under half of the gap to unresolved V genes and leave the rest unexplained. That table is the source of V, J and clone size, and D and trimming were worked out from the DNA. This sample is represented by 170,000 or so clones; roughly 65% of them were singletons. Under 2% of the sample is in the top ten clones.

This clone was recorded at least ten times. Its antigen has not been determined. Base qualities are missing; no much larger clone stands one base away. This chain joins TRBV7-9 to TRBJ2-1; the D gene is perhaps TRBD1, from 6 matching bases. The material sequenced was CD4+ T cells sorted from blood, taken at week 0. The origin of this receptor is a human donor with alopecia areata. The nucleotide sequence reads TGTGCCAGCACCGCCTCCATTGGTTTGAGGGGGTCCTACAATGAGCAGTTCTTC. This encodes CASTASIGLRGSYNEQFF.